The next 5 T cell receptor beta chains were all read from a single sample in a study of STAT5B mutations in CD4+ large granular lymphocyte leukemia. TCRdb's copy holds only in-frame clones and misses some; the assay was immunoSEQ multiplex PCR. The sample contains about 46,000 clones, roughly 80% of which appear only once. Sequenced input: CD4+ T cells from blood buffy coats. The receptors were gathered from a human donor in good health.

Comment on this clone: One end of the junction is discordant with germline, which a read error may explain. The J gene is TRBJ2-7, the V gene TRBV14; weak D call: TRBD1 (5 bases). The CDR3 covers 13 residues. Germline V lookup: CDR1 SGHDN, CDR2 FVKESK. The CDR3 DNA reads as TGTGCCAGCAGCCAAGATCGCCGGACAAGGGTTTTCTTC. It is translated as CASSQDRRTRVFF.

V is TRBV30 and J is TRBJ2-7; D possibly corresponds to TRBD1 (6 bases). The CDR3 spans 16 residues. The germline V gene has CDR1 GTSNPN and CDR2 SVGIG (reference sequence). Trimming cost V 2 bases and J 2 bases, with 19 bases left between them. The CDR3 here is CAWSLRDTELAYEQYF. In nucleotides, the CDR3 is TGTGCCTGGAGTCTCCGGGACACCGAACTAGCCTACGAGCAGTACTTC.

With respect to this clone: Other DNA variants within this sample encode the same CDR3. V and J are TRBV9 and TRBJ2-2; TRBD2 aligns across 12 bases. The J segment lost 5 bases and the V segment lost 3 bases, leaving 5 bases of the junction unmatched. The CDR3 spans 16 residues. Germline CDR1 is SGDLS and CDR2 is YYNGEE. DNA for the CDR3: TGTGCCAGCAGCGCCTCACTAGCGGGGGGAACCGGGGAGCTGTTTTTT. Translation gives CASSASLAGGTGELFF.

Here the CDR3 reads CASIGRELSVEQYF. In DNA form, the CDR3 reads TGTGCCAGCATCGGGAGGGAGCTTAGCGTCGAGCAGTACTTC. The chain links TRBV2 to TRBJ2-7; 8 positions agree with TRBD2. The CDR3 length is 14 residues. From germline, CDR1 is SNHLY and CDR2 FYNNEI. The J segment lost 6 bases and the V segment lost 7 bases, leaving 11 bases of the junction unmatched.

The sample holds one count of this clone. The chain couples TRBV6-1 to TRBJ2-5; 7 bases match TRBD1. The V and J ends lost 4 bases and 6 bases, in that order; junction bases with no gene match: 8. The germline V gene has CDR1 MNHNS and CDR2 SASEGT. This CDR3 region has 14 residues. The CDR3 protein is CASSVNRGMKTQYF. The CDR3 DNA follows: TGTGCCAGCAGTGTGAACAGGGGCATGAAGACCCAGTACTTC.